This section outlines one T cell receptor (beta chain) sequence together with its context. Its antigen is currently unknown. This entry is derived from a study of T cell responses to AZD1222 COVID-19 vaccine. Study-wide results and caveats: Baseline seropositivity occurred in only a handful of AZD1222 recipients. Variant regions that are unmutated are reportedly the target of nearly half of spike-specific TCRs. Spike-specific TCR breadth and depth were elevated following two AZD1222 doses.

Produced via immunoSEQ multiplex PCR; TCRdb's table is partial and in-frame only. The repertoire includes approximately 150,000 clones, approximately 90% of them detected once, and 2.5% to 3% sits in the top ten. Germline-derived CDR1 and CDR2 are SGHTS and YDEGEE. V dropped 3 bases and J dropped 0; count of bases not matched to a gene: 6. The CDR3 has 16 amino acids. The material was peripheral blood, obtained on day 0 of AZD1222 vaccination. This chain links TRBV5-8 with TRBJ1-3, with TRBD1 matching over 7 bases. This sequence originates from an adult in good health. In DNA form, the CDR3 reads TGTGCCAGCAGCTCTAAGGGGGCTCACTCTGGAAACACCATATATTTT. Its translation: CASSSKGAHSGNTIYF.